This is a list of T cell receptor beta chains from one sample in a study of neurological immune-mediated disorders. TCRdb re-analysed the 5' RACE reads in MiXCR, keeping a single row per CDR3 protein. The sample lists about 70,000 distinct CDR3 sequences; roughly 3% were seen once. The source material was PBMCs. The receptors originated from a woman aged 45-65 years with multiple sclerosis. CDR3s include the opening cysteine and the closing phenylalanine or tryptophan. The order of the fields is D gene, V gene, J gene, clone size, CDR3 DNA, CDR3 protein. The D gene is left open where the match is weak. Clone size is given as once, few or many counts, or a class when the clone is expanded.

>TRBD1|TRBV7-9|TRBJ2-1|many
TGTGCCAGCAGCCACCCCCGGGACAAGGGACAGGAGCAGTTCTTC
CASSHPRDKGQEQFF
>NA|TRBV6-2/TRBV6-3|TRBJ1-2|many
TGTGCCAGCAGTTACCCAGGGAACTATGGCTACACCTTC
CASSYPGNYGYTF
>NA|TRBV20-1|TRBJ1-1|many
TGCAGTGCTCGTGGACAGAAGAACACTGAAGCTTTCTTT
CSARGQKNTEAFF
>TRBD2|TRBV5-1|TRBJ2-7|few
TGCGCCAGCAGCTTCGGGGGGGTAACCTACGAGCAGTACTTC
CASSFGGVTYEQYF
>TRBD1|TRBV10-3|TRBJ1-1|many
TGTGCCATCAGTCAGACAGGGATGAACACTGAAGCTTTCTTT
CAISQTGMNTEAFF
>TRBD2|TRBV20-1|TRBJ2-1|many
TGCAGTGCTAGAAAGGCTCCGGGACTAGCGGGGGGGGCTGACTTCTACAATGAGCAGTTCTTC
CSARKAPGLAGGADFYNEQFF
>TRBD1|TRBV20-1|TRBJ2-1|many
TGCAGTGCAGAGGGACAGAAGTACAATGAGCAGTTCTTC
CSAEGQKYNEQFF
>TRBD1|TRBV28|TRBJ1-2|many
TGTGCCAGCAGCTGGGACAGGGGGCTCTATGGCTACACCTTC
CASSWDRGLYGYTF
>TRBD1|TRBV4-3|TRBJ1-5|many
TGCGCCAGCAGCCAAGAGTCCGGGACAGGGAATCAGCCCCAGCATTTT
CASSQESGTGNQPQHF
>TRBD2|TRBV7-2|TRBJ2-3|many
TGTGCCAGCAGCTTGGGACTAGCGGATACGCAGTATTTT
CASSLGLADTQYF
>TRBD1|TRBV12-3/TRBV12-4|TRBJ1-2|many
TGTGCCAGCAGTCCCGGGACAGACTATGGCTACACCTTC
CASSPGTDYGYTF
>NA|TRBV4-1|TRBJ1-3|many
TGCGCCAGCAGCCAACCCCAAGGGCTCGGCTTGCTTTTCTCTGGAAACACCATATATTTT
CASSQPQGLGLLFSGNTIYF
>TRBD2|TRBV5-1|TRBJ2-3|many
TGCGCCAGCAGCTTTCTAGCGGGCGCTTCAGATACGCAGTATTTT
CASSFLAGASDTQYF
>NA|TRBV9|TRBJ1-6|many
TGTGCCAGCAGCGTCTTGATGGCAAATTCACCCCTCCACTTT
CASSVLMANSPLHF
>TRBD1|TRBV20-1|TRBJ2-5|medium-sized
TGCAGTGCTAGACCCGGGACAGCTAGTCAAGAGACCCAGTACTTC
CSARPGTASQETQYF
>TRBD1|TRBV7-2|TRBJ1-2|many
TGTGCCAGCAGCTTAGAGGGACAGATCACCTATGGCTACACCTTC
CASSLEGQITYGYTF
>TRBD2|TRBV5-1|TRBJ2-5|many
TGCGCCAGCAGCTTGGTTGGCGGGGGGGGCGAGACCCAGTACTTC
CASSLVGGGGETQYF
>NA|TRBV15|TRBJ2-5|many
TGTGCCACCAGCAGAGTTTGGAAAAATGGACTCCAAGAGACCCAGTACTTC
CATSRVWKNGLQETQYF
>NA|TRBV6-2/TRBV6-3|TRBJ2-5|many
TGTGCCAGCAGCCCCGAGGAGGGGGCCTTGGGTAACCAGTACTTC
CASSPEEGALGNQYF
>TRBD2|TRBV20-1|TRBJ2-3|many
TGCAGTGCTAGAGGGGTGACTAGCGGGGGGGACACAGATACGCAGTATTTT
CSARGVTSGGDTDTQYF
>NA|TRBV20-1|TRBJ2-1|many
TGCAGTGCTAGGGGTTTTGGAGGGAGGTACAATGAGCAGTTCTTC
CSARGFGGRYNEQFF
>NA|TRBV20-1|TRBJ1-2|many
TGCAGTGCTAGAGACCCTATAAGGGTCAACTATGGCTACACCTTC
CSARDPIRVNYGYTF
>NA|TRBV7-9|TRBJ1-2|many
TGTGCCAGCAGCAAAACGACAGCCCAACACTATGGCTACACCTTC
CASSKTTAQHYGYTF
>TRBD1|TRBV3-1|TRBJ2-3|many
TGTGCCAGCAGCCCCAGGGGGAGCACAGATACGCAGTATTTT
CASSPRGSTDTQYF
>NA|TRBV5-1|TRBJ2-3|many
TGCGCCAGCAGCCGGGGGGTTCTACAGGGAGGGTTGGCAGATACGCAGTATTTT
CASSRGVLQGGLADTQYF
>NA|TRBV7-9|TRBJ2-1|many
TGTGCCAGCAGCCAACAGGGAGGTGAGCAGTTCTTC
CASSQQGGEQFF